The rows below give T cell receptor beta chains drawn from one sample of a study of somatic mutations in cytotoxic T cells in rheumatoid arthritis. Profiled with immunoSEQ multiplex PCR; TCRdb holds only in-frame clones, not every one. This sample has 13,000 or so clones, with approximately 80% found just once. The sequenced material came from CD8+ T cells sorted from blood. These receptor sequences come from an adult with rheumatoid arthritis. CDR3s include the opening cysteine and the closing phenylalanine or tryptophan. A D gene is named only where the DNA matches it firmly. Size tells how often a clone was seen (once, few, many) or the class of an expanded clone, and some rows leave it out.

clone_size: -; d_call: -; j_call: TRBJ2-5; v_call: TRBV6-1; cdr3_aa: CASSEGGWSEETQYF; cdr3_nt: TGTGCCAGCAGTGAAGGGGGGTGGAGTGAAGAGACCCAGTACTTC
clone_size: -; d_call: TRBD2; j_call: TRBJ2-1; v_call: TRBV7-3; cdr3_aa: CASSSSGRSYNEQFF; cdr3_nt: TGTGCCAGCAGCTCTAGCGGGAGATCCTACAATGAGCAGTTCTTC
clone_size: -; d_call: -; j_call: TRBJ1-2; v_call: TRBV9; cdr3_aa: CASSVGVGPHGYTF; cdr3_nt: TGTGCCAGCAGCGTAGGGGTGGGGCCGCATGGCTACACCTTC
clone_size: -; d_call: -; j_call: TRBJ1-3; v_call: TRBV9; cdr3_aa: CASSGRSGQRGNTIYF; cdr3_nt: TGTGCCAGCAGCGGCCGCTCAGGGCAGAGAGGAAACACCATATATTTT
clone_size: -; d_call: -; j_call: TRBJ1-1; v_call: TRBV5-1; cdr3_aa: CASSLGPNTEAFF; cdr3_nt: TGCGCCAGCAGCTTGGGTCCCAACACTGAAGCTTTCTTT
clone_size: -; d_call: -; j_call: TRBJ1-1; v_call: TRBV30; cdr3_aa: CAWGGRMNTEAFF; cdr3_nt: TGTGCCTGGGGGGGACGGATGAACACTGAAGCTTTCTTT
clone_size: few; d_call: TRBD2; j_call: TRBJ2-5; v_call: TRBV19; cdr3_aa: CASSISGGGLASETQYF; cdr3_nt: TGTGCCAGTAGTATTTCAGGTGGCGGACTAGCGTCGGAGACCCAGTACTTC
clone_size: -; d_call: -; j_call: TRBJ2-1; v_call: TRBV6-6; cdr3_aa: CASIPQGGISYNEQFF; cdr3_nt: TGTGCCAGCATCCCCCAAGGGGGGATCTCCTACAATGAGCAGTTCTTC
clone_size: -; d_call: TRBD1; j_call: TRBJ1-1; v_call: TRBV19; cdr3_aa: CASRQTGVNTEAFF; cdr3_nt: TGTGCCAGTAGACAGACAGGGGTGAACACTGAAGCTTTCTTT
clone_size: -; d_call: -; j_call: TRBJ1-1; v_call: TRBV5-1; cdr3_aa: CASSLGGDMNTEAFF; cdr3_nt: TGCGCCAGCAGCTTGGGAGGGGACATGAACACTGAAGCTTTCTTT
clone_size: -; d_call: -; j_call: TRBJ2-3; v_call: TRBV13; cdr3_aa: CASSSREGTDTQYF; cdr3_nt: TGTGCCAGCAGCTCCAGGGAGGGCACAGATACGCAGTATTTT
clone_size: -; d_call: TRBD1; j_call: TRBJ1-5; v_call: TRBV6-6; cdr3_aa: CASSSRQGRNQPQHF; cdr3_nt: TGTGCCAGCAGCTCGAGACAGGGGCGAAATCAGCCCCAGCATTTT
clone_size: -; d_call: -; j_call: TRBJ1-1; v_call: TRBV7-9; cdr3_aa: CASSLPINTEAFF; cdr3_nt: TGTGCCAGCAGCTTACCGATTAACACTGAAGCTTTCTTT
clone_size: -; d_call: -; j_call: TRBJ1-5; v_call: TRBV27; cdr3_aa: CASSPGQGGKQPQHF; cdr3_nt: TGTGCCAGCAGTCCGGGGCAGGGTGGAAAACAGCCCCAGCATTTT
clone_size: once; d_call: -; j_call: TRBJ2-2; v_call: TRBV9; cdr3_aa: CASSSANTGELFF; cdr3_nt: TGTGCGTCTTCCTCCGCGAACACCGGGGAGCTGTTTTTT
clone_size: -; d_call: -; j_call: TRBJ2-2; v_call: TRBV6-5; cdr3_aa: CASSYGGTGELFF; cdr3_nt: TGTGCCAGCAGTTACGGAGGAACCGGGGAGCTGTTTTTT
clone_size: -; d_call: -; j_call: TRBJ2-7; v_call: TRBV10-3; cdr3_aa: CAISESEVSEQYF; cdr3_nt: TGTGCCATCAGTGAGTCCGAGGTGTCTGAGCAGTACTTC
clone_size: few; d_call: -; j_call: TRBJ1-1; v_call: TRBV13; cdr3_aa: CASSLERGAGTEAFF; cdr3_nt: TGTGCCAGCAGCTTAGAAAGGGGCGCAGGCACTGAAGCTTTCTTT
clone_size: -; d_call: TRBD1; j_call: TRBJ1-5; v_call: TRBV7-8; cdr3_aa: CASSRRRGPKEPQHF; cdr3_nt: TGTGCCAGCAGCCGTAGAAGGGGGCCGAAGGAGCCCCAGCATTTT
clone_size: -; d_call: -; j_call: TRBJ2-7; v_call: TRBV5-5; cdr3_aa: CASSFGAGPYEQYF; cdr3_nt: TGTGCCAGCAGCTTCGGCGCAGGGCCCTACGAGCAGTACTTC
clone_size: -; d_call: TRBD1; j_call: TRBJ1-2; v_call: TRBV28; cdr3_aa: CASSLGRDRADGYTF; cdr3_nt: TGTGCCAGCAGTCTGGGAAGGGACAGGGCAGATGGCTACACCTTC
clone_size: -; d_call: -; j_call: TRBJ1-6; v_call: TRBV28; cdr3_aa: CASSLRSGAVNSPLHF; cdr3_nt: TGTGCCAGCAGTTTAAGGAGTGGGGCAGTGAATTCACCCCTCCACTTT
clone_size: -; d_call: TRBD2; j_call: TRBJ2-1; v_call: TRBV11-2; cdr3_aa: CASSLTSGEYNEQFF; cdr3_nt: TGTGCCAGCAGCCTAACTAGCGGGGAATACAATGAGCAGTTCTTC
clone_size: -; d_call: TRBD2; j_call: TRBJ2-3; v_call: TRBV5-6; cdr3_aa: CASSSGAAGGITDTQYF; cdr3_nt: TGTGCCAGCAGCTCCGGGGCCGCGGGGGGAATCACAGATACGCAGTATTTT
clone_size: -; d_call: -; j_call: TRBJ1-2; v_call: TRBV4-1; cdr3_aa: CASSQTGIGGYTF; cdr3_nt: TGCGCCAGCAGCCAAACAGGGATTGGCGGCTACACCTTC
clone_size: -; d_call: -; j_call: TRBJ2-1; v_call: TRBV10-2; cdr3_aa: CASSVQFYEQFF; cdr3_nt: TGCGCCAGCAGTGTCCAGTTTTATGAGCAGTTCTTC
clone_size: once; d_call: TRBD2; j_call: TRBJ2-7; v_call: TRBV5-1; cdr3_aa: CASSTGLAGSYEQYF; cdr3_nt: TGCGCCAGCAGCACCGGACTAGCGGGTTCCTACGAGCAGTACTTC
clone_size: -; d_call: -; j_call: TRBJ1-1; v_call: TRBV6-5; cdr3_aa: CASSYGRAAEAFF; cdr3_nt: TGTGCCAGCAGTTATGGCAGGGCAGCGGAAGCTTTCTTT
clone_size: -; d_call: -; j_call: TRBJ2-1; v_call: TRBV13; cdr3_aa: CASSISSGDEQFF; cdr3_nt: TGTGCCAGCAGTATCTCGTCGGGAGATGAGCAGTTCTTC
clone_size: -; d_call: -; j_call: TRBJ2-5; v_call: TRBV29-1; cdr3_aa: CSAGWGATRRETQYF; cdr3_nt: TGCAGCGCGGGCTGGGGGGCAACTCGGCGAGAGACCCAGTACTTC
clone_size: -; d_call: -; j_call: TRBJ1-1; v_call: TRBV4-1; cdr3_aa: CASSPYREGNTEAFF; cdr3_nt: TGCGCCAGCAGCCCCTACAGGGAGGGGAACACTGAAGCTTTCTTT
clone_size: -; d_call: -; j_call: TRBJ1-1; v_call: TRBV5-5; cdr3_aa: CASSGGVRMNTEAFF; cdr3_nt: TGTGCCAGCAGCGGGGGGGTGCGCATGAACACTGAAGCTTTCTTT
clone_size: -; d_call: -; j_call: TRBJ2-7; v_call: TRBV19; cdr3_aa: CASSIGRGRSYEQYF; cdr3_nt: TGTGCCAGTAGTATCGGGCGGGGCCGGAGCTACGAGCAGTACTTC